This is a list of T cell receptor beta chains from one sample in a study of post-analysis software for immune sequencing data. A single record per CDR3 protein comes from TCRdb applying MiXCR to the PCR reads. This sample has 800,000 to 950,000 distinct CDR3 sequences, with roughly half found just once. Sequenced sample: blood. The receptors stem from a girl aged 5 to 17 with multiple sclerosis. CDR3s include the opening cysteine and the closing phenylalanine or tryptophan. A D gene is named only where the DNA matches it firmly. Some rows mark clone size as missing; the rest say once, few, many or name a class of expanded clone.

V: TRBV12-3/TRBV12-4; J: TRBJ2-2; size: few; D: .; DNA: TGTGCCAGCAGTATTCAGGTTAACACCGGGGAGCTGTTTTTT; CDR3: CASSIQVNTGELFF
V: TRBV20-1; J: TRBJ2-5; size: .; D: TRBD2; DNA: TGCAGTGCTAGAGCACTAGCGGGAGACCCTGAGACCCAGTACTTC; CDR3: CSARALAGDPETQYF
V: TRBV9; J: TRBJ2-7; size: once; D: .; DNA: TGTGCCAGCAGCGTAGCTAGAAGTGGGGAGCAGTACTTC; CDR3: CASSVARSGEQYF
V: TRBV4-1; J: TRBJ1-6; size: once; D: TRBD1; DNA: TGCGCCAGCAGCCCAGGACAGGGGGCGTATAATTCACCCCTCCACTTT; CDR3: CASSPGQGAYNSPLHF
V: TRBV7-9; J: TRBJ2-7; size: .; D: TRBD1; DNA: TGTGCCAGCATGCCGGGACAGGGAGTCTCCGAGCAGTACTTC; CDR3: CASMPGQGVSEQYF
V: TRBV5-1; J: TRBJ2-5; size: .; D: TRBD2; DNA: TGCGCCAGCGGCCTGTCTGGGACTAGCGGGGAGACCCAGTACTTC; CDR3: CASGLSGTSGETQYF
V: TRBV20-1; J: TRBJ2-3; size: .; D: TRBD1; DNA: TGCAGTGCTAGAGATCTGGGACAGCCTATCGCAGATACGCAGTATTTT; CDR3: CSARDLGQPIADTQYF
V: TRBV10-3; J: TRBJ2-7; size: few; D: TRBD2; DNA: TGTGCCATCAGCGCTACTAGCGGAGGGCCTTACGAGCAGTACTTC; CDR3: CAISATSGGPYEQYF
V: TRBV15; J: TRBJ2-1; size: .; D: .; DNA: TGTGCCACCAGCAGAGATAATTCAGCGGTCAATGAGCAGTTCTTC; CDR3: CATSRDNSAVNEQFF
V: TRBV10-3; J: TRBJ1-1; size: .; D: .; DNA: TGTGCCTCAGCCGTGAGAGAGGGCACTGAAGCTTTCTTT; CDR3: CASAVREGTEAFF
V: TRBV5-1; J: TRBJ1-2; size: .; D: TRBD1; DNA: TGCGCCAGCAGCCCCGGACAGGAGTCCTATGGCTACACCTTC; CDR3: CASSPGQESYGYTF
V: TRBV5-1; J: TRBJ2-7; size: .; D: .; DNA: TGCGCCAGCAGCCCCGGGCGGCACGTTTCCTACGAGCAGTACTTC; CDR3: CASSPGRHVSYEQYF
V: TRBV30; J: TRBJ2-7; size: .; D: .; DNA: TGTGCCTGGAGTGCTCGGGGCTCCTACGAGCAGTACTTC; CDR3: CAWSARGSYEQYF
V: TRBV10-3; J: TRBJ1-4; size: .; D: .; DNA: TGTGCCATCAGTGATACCGCAACTAATGAAAAACTGTTTTTT; CDR3: CAISDTATNEKLFF
V: TRBV30; J: TRBJ2-7; size: .; D: TRBD2; DNA: TGTGCCTGGGGGCAACGTCTAGCGGGAGCCCTACCGCCCTACGAGCAGTACTTC; CDR3: CAWGQRLAGALPPYEQYF
V: TRBV29-1; J: TRBJ2-5; size: many; D: .; DNA: TGCAGCGTTGCGGGGCAAGAGACCCAGTACTTC; CDR3: CSVAGQETQYF
V: TRBV7-6; J: TRBJ2-7; size: .; D: TRBD1; DNA: TGTGCCAGCAGCTTTGGGACAGGGGGACCCGAGCAGTACTTC; CDR3: CASSFGTGGPEQYF
V: TRBV29-1; J: TRBJ1-2; size: .; D: .; DNA: TGCAGCGTTGAGATAAGGACCCAGGGTTACACCTTC; CDR3: CSVEIRTQGYTF
V: TRBV10-3; J: TRBJ1-5; size: .; D: .; DNA: TGTGCCATCAGTGAGGGAAGAGGGACACACAATCAGCCCCAGCATTTT; CDR3: CAISEGRGTHNQPQHF
V: TRBV7-7; J: TRBJ2-2; size: .; D: TRBD2; DNA: TGTGCCAGCAGCCCTGTTAGCGGGAGCACCGGGGAGCTGTTTTTT; CDR3: CASSPVSGSTGELFF
V: TRBV7-2; J: TRBJ2-2; size: .; D: .; DNA: TGTGCCAGCAGCTTAAGGACTTCGGCGTCGTGGCGGGGCACCGGGGAGCTGTTTTTT; CDR3: CASSLRTSASWRGTGELFF
V: TRBV4-1; J: TRBJ2-4; size: few; D: .; DNA: TGCGCCAGCAGCCATCCCCCCGTGGCCAAAAACATTCAGTACTTC; CDR3: CASSHPPVAKNIQYF
V: TRBV29-1; J: TRBJ2-1; size: .; D: .; DNA: TGCAGTTCGAGCCGGGGGAGCTCCTACAATGAGCAGTTCTTC; CDR3: CSSSRGSSYNEQFF
V: TRBV20-1; J: TRBJ2-1; size: few; D: TRBD2; DNA: TGCAGTGGGGGAGGGACCAAATACAATGAGCAGTTCTTC; CDR3: CSGGGTKYNEQFF
V: TRBV29-1; J: TRBJ1-5; size: .; D: .; DNA: TGCAGCGTTAGAACAGGGAGTCAGCCCCAGCATTTT; CDR3: CSVRTGSQPQHF
V: TRBV20-1; J: TRBJ2-7; size: few; D: .; DNA: TGCAGTGCTTCGAACCCCGGGCAGTACGAGCAGTACTTC; CDR3: CSASNPGQYEQYF
V: TRBV12-5; J: TRBJ2-6; size: few; D: .; DNA: TGTGCTAGTGGCCCCCCGGCCTCTGGGGCCAACGTCCTGACTTTC; CDR3: CASGPPASGANVLTF
V: TRBV6-1; J: TRBJ1-1; size: few; D: .; DNA: TGTGCCAGCAGTTCAGGGGAGAACACTGAAGCTTTCTTT; CDR3: CASSSGENTEAFF
V: TRBV2; J: TRBJ1-5; size: .; D: TRBD1; DNA: TGTGCCAGCGGCCGGGACAGGGCGAATCAGCCCCAGCATTTT; CDR3: CASGRDRANQPQHF
V: TRBV29-1; J: TRBJ2-7; size: .; D: .; DNA: TGCAGCGCTCAGGGGTTGGGATACGAGCAGTACTTC; CDR3: CSAQGLGYEQYF
V: TRBV29-1; J: TRBJ2-1; size: .; D: TRBD1; DNA: TGCAGCGTTGGGACAGGGGGAGGGGGCGAGCAGTTCTTC; CDR3: CSVGTGGGGEQFF
V: TRBV6-5; J: TRBJ2-5; size: few; D: TRBD2; DNA: TGTGCCGTCCGCGCGGCGGGAGGTAGAGAGCAGTACTTC; CDR3: CAVRAAGGREQYF
V: TRBV5-5; J: TRBJ2-3; size: .; D: .; DNA: TGTGCCAGCATCCCAAAGGGGGGAGCAGATACGCAGTATTTT; CDR3: CASIPKGGADTQYF
V: TRBV5-5; J: TRBJ1-4; size: .; D: .; DNA: TGTGCCAGCAGCGACCGGGACACTTGGAGTGAAAAACTGTTTTTT; CDR3: CASSDRDTWSEKLFF
V: TRBV7-2; J: TRBJ1-5; size: once; D: TRBD1; DNA: TGTGCCAGCAGCTTTCTGACAGGGCATCAGCCCCAGCATTTT; CDR3: CASSFLTGHQPQHF
V: TRBV15; J: TRBJ2-7; size: .; D: .; DNA: TGTGCCACCACCAAGAGCCCAGGGACCTACGAGCAGTACTTC; CDR3: CATTKSPGTYEQYF
V: TRBV2; J: TRBJ1-2; size: few; D: .; DNA: TGTGCCAGCAGGGGACTCACAAGGGTTATCTATGGCTACACCTTC; CDR3: CASRGLTRVIYGYTF
V: TRBV5-1; J: TRBJ2-6; size: .; D: .; DNA: TGCGCCAGCAGATGGGACCCAGGCTCTGGGGCCAACGTCCTGACTTTC; CDR3: CASRWDPGSGANVLTF
V: TRBV11-1; J: TRBJ2-3; size: .; D: .; DNA: TGTGCCAGCAGCTTAGACGGCATCCTATTCACAGATACGCAGTATTTT; CDR3: CASSLDGILFTDTQYF
V: TRBV12-5; J: TRBJ2-1; size: .; D: .; DNA: TGTGCTAGTGGTTTGGTACTCAGGGACAATGAGCAGTTCTTC; CDR3: CASGLVLRDNEQFF
V: TRBV9; J: TRBJ2-1; size: few; D: .; DNA: TGTGCCAGCAGCGAGGGGGAGATCTACAATGAGCAGTTCTTC; CDR3: CASSEGEIYNEQFF
V: TRBV29-1; J: TRBJ2-7; size: once; D: .; DNA: TGCAGCGTTGATGGAAAAGGGCGGACCAACCGATACGAGCAGTACTTC; CDR3: CSVDGKGRTNRYEQYF
V: TRBV9; J: TRBJ2-7; size: .; D: .; DNA: TGTGCCAGCAGCGTAGGCAGGGAAAGATACGAGCAGTACTTC; CDR3: CASSVGRERYEQYF
V: TRBV7-9; J: TRBJ2-1; size: .; D: TRBD2; DNA: TGTGCCAGCAGCCCGAAACTAGCGGGGGGGCCGATGGGTGAGCAGTTCTTC; CDR3: CASSPKLAGGPMGEQFF
V: TRBV12-3/TRBV12-4; J: TRBJ2-7; size: .; D: TRBD2; DNA: TGTGCCAGCAAAAGGCTAGCGGGAGTGGGCGAGCAGTACTTC; CDR3: CASKRLAGVGEQYF
V: TRBV20-1; J: TRBJ2-1; size: .; D: TRBD2; DNA: TGCAGTGCCTCGAGCGGGAGGGGATTCTACAATGAGCAGTTCTTC; CDR3: CSASSGRGFYNEQFF
V: TRBV20-1; J: TRBJ2-3; size: .; D: .; DNA: TGCAGTGCTGGCTTGACGGGCACAGATACGCAGTATTTT; CDR3: CSAGLTGTDTQYF
V: TRBV29-1; J: TRBJ2-1; size: .; D: .; DNA: TGCAGCGTTGGGACTCCTCCTCAAGAGCAGTTCTTC; CDR3: CSVGTPPQEQFF
V: TRBV20-1; J: TRBJ2-1; size: .; D: .; DNA: TGCAGTGCTAAGCCCCGTGAGCGGGTGTACAATGAGCAGTTCTTC; CDR3: CSAKPRERVYNEQFF
V: TRBV12-3/TRBV12-4; J: TRBJ2-1; size: .; D: TRBD2; DNA: TGTGCCAGCACCGAGCGGGAGTACAATGAGCAGTTCTTC; CDR3: CASTEREYNEQFF
V: TRBV6-2/TRBV6-3; J: TRBJ1-5; size: .; D: .; DNA: TGTGCCAGCAGTTCCTCAACAGGTTCGGTAAATCAGCCCCAGCATTTT; CDR3: CASSSSTGSVNQPQHF
V: TRBV29-1; J: TRBJ1-2; size: few; D: TRBD1; DNA: TGCAGCGTCAAGGACAGGGGTTATGGCTACACCTTC; CDR3: CSVKDRGYGYTF
V: TRBV11-1; J: TRBJ2-3; size: few; D: TRBD2; DNA: TGTGCCAGCAGCTTGGGCGGCGACGGACTAGCGGGAGTGGATACGCAGTATTTT; CDR3: CASSLGGDGLAGVDTQYF
V: TRBV5-1; J: TRBJ2-3; size: few; D: TRBD2; DNA: TGCGCCAGCAGCTTGGTGGCTAGCGGGGTCTCAGATACGCAGTATTTT; CDR3: CASSLVASGVSDTQYF
V: TRBV9; J: TRBJ2-1; size: .; D: .; DNA: TGTGCCAGCAGCCCACGACCGGACTCCAATGAGCAGTTCTTC; CDR3: CASSPRPDSNEQFF